This T cell receptor beta chain was recovered during a study of technical replicates of blood from several donors. This CDR3 is 15 amino acids long. Germline V gene data show CDR1 as MDHEN and CDR2 as SYDVKM. Trimming removed 1 base from V and 6 bases from J; junction bases left unmatched: 8. Generated by immunoSEQ multiplex PCR, the TCRdb table keeps only in-frame clones and is missing some. The profile shows more than 75,000 clones, approximately 94% of them singletons. This clone was found once. Sequenced: T cells isolated from PBMCs. This receptor was obtained from a human donor in good health. This chain connects TRBV28 to TRBJ2-7, with 8 bases that match TRBD2. The CDR3 DNA reads as TGTGCCAGCAGTTTATTAGGGCGGGAGGTTCCCGAGCAGTACTTC. Protein sequence: CASSLLGREVPEQYF.